Listed below are T cell receptor beta chains from one sample, sequenced in a study of blood T cells in healthy people across ages. A single record per CDR3 protein comes from TCRdb applying MiXCR to the 5' RACE reads. The sample shows 780,000 or so distinct CDR3 sequences, roughly three fifths of them seen only once. Sequencing was done on a sample of blood. The receptors here all came from a man aged 35 to 55 in good health. CDR3s include the opening cysteine and the closing phenylalanine or tryptophan. Each record gives: V gene, J gene, clone size, D gene, CDR3 protein, CDR3 DNA. A D gene is named only where the DNA matches it firmly. Part of the rows lack a size; the others show once, few, many or a class for expanded clones.

v_gene: TRBV15; j_gene: TRBJ1-2; abundance: -; d_gene: -; CDR3aa: CATSRFVTNYGYTF; CDR3nt: TGTGCCACCAGCAGATTCGTCACTAACTATGGCTACACCTTC
v_gene: TRBV29-1; j_gene: TRBJ2-7; abundance: -; d_gene: -; CDR3aa: CSVSGHTEQYF; CDR3nt: TGCAGCGTTTCTGGTCACACTGAGCAGTACTTC
v_gene: TRBV29-1; j_gene: TRBJ2-7; abundance: -; d_gene: TRBD1; CDR3aa: CSVWDSSYEQYF; CDR3nt: TGCAGCGTATGGGACAGCTCCTACGAGCAGTACTTC
v_gene: TRBV7-9; j_gene: TRBJ1-1; abundance: few; d_gene: -; CDR3aa: CASSFIEAFF; CDR3nt: TGTGCCAGCAGCTTCATTGAAGCTTTCTTT
v_gene: TRBV20-1; j_gene: TRBJ1-5; abundance: few; d_gene: -; CDR3aa: CSAGGDLSGNQPQHF; CDR3nt: TGCAGTGCCGGAGGCGACCTTTCGGGCAATCAGCCCCAGCATTTT
v_gene: TRBV18; j_gene: TRBJ2-3; abundance: few; d_gene: TRBD2; CDR3aa: CASSPGLYTDTQYF; CDR3nt: TGTGCCAGCTCCCCGGGACTATACACAGATACGCAGTATTTT
v_gene: TRBV14; j_gene: TRBJ1-1; abundance: -; d_gene: -; CDR3aa: CASSQAFQRCAAFF; CDR3nt: TGTGCCAGCAGCCAAGCCTTTCAACGGTGTGCGGCTTTCTTT
v_gene: TRBV9; j_gene: TRBJ1-2; abundance: -; d_gene: TRBD1; CDR3aa: CASSLRAGGDGYTF; CDR3nt: TGTGCCAGCAGCCTCAGGGCAGGGGGCGATGGCTACACCTTC
v_gene: TRBV4-2; j_gene: TRBJ1-2; abundance: -; d_gene: TRBD1; CDR3aa: CASSQYSGQGYGYTF; CDR3nt: TGTGCCAGCAGCCAATACTCCGGACAGGGATATGGCTACACCTTC
v_gene: TRBV7-9; j_gene: TRBJ2-7; abundance: few; d_gene: -; CDR3aa: CASSEPSTETSYEQYF; CDR3nt: TGTGCCAGCAGCGAACCAAGCACAGAGACCTCCTACGAGCAGTACTTC
v_gene: TRBV4-2; j_gene: TRBJ1-2; abundance: -; d_gene: -; CDR3aa: CASSQGNGVSSGYTF; CDR3nt: TGTGCCAGCAGCCAGGGAAACGGGGTGTCGAGCGGCTACACCTTC
v_gene: TRBV15; j_gene: TRBJ1-4; abundance: few; d_gene: -; CDR3aa: CATSRDHLSANEKLFF; CDR3nt: TGTGCCACCAGCAGAGATCATCTGTCAGCTAATGAAAAACTGTTTTTT
v_gene: TRBV25-1; j_gene: TRBJ2-4; abundance: -; d_gene: -; CDR3aa: CASSESVGNIQYF; CDR3nt: TGTGCCAGCAGTGAATCTGTGGGGAACATTCAGTACTTC
v_gene: TRBV4-3; j_gene: TRBJ2-7; abundance: -; d_gene: -; CDR3aa: CASSQDVPGHYEQYF; CDR3nt: TGCGCCAGCAGCCAAGATGTTCCGGGCCACTACGAGCAGTACTTC
v_gene: TRBV2; j_gene: TRBJ2-3; abundance: -; d_gene: TRBD1; CDR3aa: CASSGRRGSGTGTQYF; CDR3nt: TGTGCCAGCAGTGGCCGAAGGGGGTCCGGGACAGGGACGCAGTATTTT
v_gene: TRBV6-4; j_gene: TRBJ2-3; abundance: few; d_gene: -; CDR3aa: CASSDSGKQYF; CDR3nt: TGTGCCAGCAGTGACTCGGGAAAGCAGTATTTT
v_gene: TRBV6-5; j_gene: TRBJ2-6; abundance: -; d_gene: -; CDR3aa: CASSISIGPNVLTF; CDR3nt: TGTGCCAGCAGTATCTCTATTGGCCCCAACGTCCTGACTTTC
v_gene: TRBV7-9; j_gene: TRBJ2-5; abundance: few; d_gene: TRBD2; CDR3aa: CASSLRSGGQETQYF; CDR3nt: TGTGCCAGCAGCTTACGGTCGGGGGGACAAGAGACCCAGTACTTC
v_gene: TRBV15; j_gene: TRBJ2-7; abundance: -; d_gene: TRBD1; CDR3aa: CATSREFPGQGTYEQYF; CDR3nt: TGCGCCACCAGCAGAGAATTCCCAGGACAGGGGACCTACGAGCAGTACTTC
v_gene: TRBV7-9; j_gene: TRBJ1-2; abundance: once; d_gene: TRBD1; CDR3aa: CASSVGQTNYGYTF; CDR3nt: TGTGCCAGCAGCGTGGGACAGACTAACTATGGCTACACCTTC
v_gene: TRBV6-5; j_gene: TRBJ1-2; abundance: -; d_gene: -; CDR3aa: CASSSRDGGYGYTF; CDR3nt: TGTGCCAGCAGTTCGCGGGACGGGGGGTATGGCTACACCTTC
v_gene: TRBV5-1; j_gene: TRBJ2-1; abundance: -; d_gene: -; CDR3aa: CASSLGDNIGPLLDNEQFF; CDR3nt: TGCGCCAGCAGCCTAGGAGACAATATAGGACCTTTACTAGACAATGAGCAGTTCTTC
v_gene: TRBV20-1; j_gene: TRBJ1-2; abundance: -; d_gene: -; CDR3aa: CSARPSPGYTF; CDR3nt: TGCAGTGCTAGGCCAAGCCCTGGCTACACCTTC
v_gene: TRBV7-2; j_gene: TRBJ1-5; abundance: -; d_gene: -; CDR3aa: CASSLGGGWQPQHF; CDR3nt: TGTGCCAGCAGCTTAGGGGGTGGATGGCAGCCCCAGCATTTT
v_gene: TRBV10-3; j_gene: TRBJ2-3; abundance: once; d_gene: TRBD2; CDR3aa: CTIRSPTSGDTQYF; CDR3nt: TGTACCATCAGGAGCCCGACTAGCGGGGATACGCAGTATTTT